Presented here are 2 T cell receptor beta chains from one specimen sequenced in a study of cytomegalovirus exposure and HLA in healthy donors. Primers for the PCR totalled 60 Vbeta and 13 Jbeta. Clones were read by immunoSEQ multiplex PCR, and TCRdb kept only the in-frame ones, dropping some. The sample holds about 180,000 clones, about 77% seen once. The source material was PBMCs. All receptors derive from a man aged 30 to 45 in good health and CMV-seronegative.

This sequence joins TRBV29-1 and TRBJ2-5; no clear D. Looked up from germline, CDR1 is SQVTM and CDR2 is ANQGSEA. Trimming took off 4 bases at V and 1 base at J, with 4 bases between the two ends. The CDR3 runs to 11 residues. In nucleotides, the CDR3 is TGCAGCGTTGCGGTCCAAGAGACCCAGTACTTC. Protein: CSVAVQETQYF.

The chain uses TRBV10-3 and TRBJ1-6; D is unclear. Germline CDR1 reads ENHRY; CDR2 reads SYGVKD. Trimming stripped 4 bases from V and 7 bases from J, with 14 bases between. There are 15 residues in the CDR3. The CDR3 region is CAISASLGQNSPLHF. The CDR3 DNA is TGTGCCATCAGTGCCAGTTTGGGCCAAAATTCACCCCTCCACTTT.